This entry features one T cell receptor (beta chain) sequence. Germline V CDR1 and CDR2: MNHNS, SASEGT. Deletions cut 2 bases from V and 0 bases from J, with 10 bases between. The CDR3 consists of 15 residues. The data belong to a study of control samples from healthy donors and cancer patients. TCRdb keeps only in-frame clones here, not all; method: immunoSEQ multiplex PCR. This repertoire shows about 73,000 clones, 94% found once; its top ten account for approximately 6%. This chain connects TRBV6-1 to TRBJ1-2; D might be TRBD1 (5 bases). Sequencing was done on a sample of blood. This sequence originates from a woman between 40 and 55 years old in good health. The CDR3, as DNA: TGTGCCAGCAGTGAATTCGGGGGAACTAACTATGGCTACACCTTC. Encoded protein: CASSEFGGTNYGYTF.